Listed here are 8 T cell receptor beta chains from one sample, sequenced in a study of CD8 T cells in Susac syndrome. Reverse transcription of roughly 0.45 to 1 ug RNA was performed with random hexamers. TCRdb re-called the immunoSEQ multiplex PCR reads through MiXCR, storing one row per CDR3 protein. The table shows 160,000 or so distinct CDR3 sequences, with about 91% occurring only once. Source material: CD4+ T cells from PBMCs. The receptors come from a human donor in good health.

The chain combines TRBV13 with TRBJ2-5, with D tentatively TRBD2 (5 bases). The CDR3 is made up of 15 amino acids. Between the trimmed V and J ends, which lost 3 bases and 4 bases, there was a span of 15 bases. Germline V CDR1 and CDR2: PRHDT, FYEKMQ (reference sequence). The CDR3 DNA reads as TGTGCCAGCAGCTTTCGGGAAATAAACCCAGAGACCCAGTACTTC. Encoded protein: CASSFREINPETQYF.

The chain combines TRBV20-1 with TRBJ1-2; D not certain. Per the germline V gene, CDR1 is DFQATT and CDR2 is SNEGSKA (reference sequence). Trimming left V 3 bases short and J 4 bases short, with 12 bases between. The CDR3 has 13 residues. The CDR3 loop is CSARPDRSYGYTF. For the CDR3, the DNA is TGCAGTGCTAGGCCGGACCGCTCCTATGGCTACACCTTC.

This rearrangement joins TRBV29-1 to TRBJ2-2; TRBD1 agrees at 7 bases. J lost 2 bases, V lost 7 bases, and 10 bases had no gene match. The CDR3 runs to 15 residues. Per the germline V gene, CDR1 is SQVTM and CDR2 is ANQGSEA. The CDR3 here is CSAKLQGTNTGELFF. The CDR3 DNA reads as TGCAGCGCTAAACTACAGGGGACCAACACCGGGGAGCTGTTTTTT.

The CDR3 reads CASSPLEDSDSPLHF. The CDR3, as DNA: TGTGCCAGCTCACCACTCGAAGACAGCGATTCACCCCTCCACTTT. The chain recombines TRBV18 with TRBJ1-6; tentatively, D is TRBD1 (5 bases). There are 15 residues in the CDR3. V was shortened by 1 base and J by 8 bases, with 12 bases between the two germline ends. Germline CDR1 KGHSH, CDR2 LQKENI. Filled out from reference TRBV18 and TRBJ1-6, the complete variable domain reads NAGVMQNPRHLVRRRGQEARLRCSPMKGHSHVYWYRQLPEEGLKFMVYLQKENIIDESGMPKERFSAEFPKEGPSILRIQQVVRGDSAAYFCASSPLEDSDSPLHFGNGTRLTVT.

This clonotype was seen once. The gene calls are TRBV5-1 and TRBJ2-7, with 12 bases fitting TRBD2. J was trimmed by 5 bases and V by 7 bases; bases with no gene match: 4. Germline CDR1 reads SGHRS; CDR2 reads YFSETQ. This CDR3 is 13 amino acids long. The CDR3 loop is CASGLAGFNEQYF. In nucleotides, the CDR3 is TGCGCCAGCGGACTAGCGGGATTCAACGAGCAGTACTTC.

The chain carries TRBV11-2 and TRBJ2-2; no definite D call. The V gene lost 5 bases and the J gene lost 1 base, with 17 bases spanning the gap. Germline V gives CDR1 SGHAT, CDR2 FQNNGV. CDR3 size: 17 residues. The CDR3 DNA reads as TGTGCCAGCAGCCCCATTAGGTTGAAGGGGAACACCGGGGAGCTGTTTTTT. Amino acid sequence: CASSPIRLKGNTGELFF.

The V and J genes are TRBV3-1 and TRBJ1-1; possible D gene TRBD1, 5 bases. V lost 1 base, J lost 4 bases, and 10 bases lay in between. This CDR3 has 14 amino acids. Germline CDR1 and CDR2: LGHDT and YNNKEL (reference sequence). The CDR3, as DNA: TGTGCCAGCAGCCAAGGGGGGAGGAGCACTGAAGCTTTCTTT. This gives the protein CASSQGGRSTEAFF.

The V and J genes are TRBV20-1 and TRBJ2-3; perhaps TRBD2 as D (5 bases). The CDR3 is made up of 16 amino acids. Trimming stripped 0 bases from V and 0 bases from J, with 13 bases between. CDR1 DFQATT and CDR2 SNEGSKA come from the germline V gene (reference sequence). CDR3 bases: TGCAGTGCTAGAGATGGGAAAAGGACTAGCACAGATACGCAGTATTTT. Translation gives CSARDGKRTSTDTQYF.